A single sample is the source of the 6 T cell receptor beta chains below, sequenced in a study of cytomegalovirus exposure and HLA in healthy donors. Vbeta (60) and Jbeta (13) primers were used in the PCR. Data came from immunoSEQ multiplex PCR; TCRdb stores just in-frame clones and leaves some out. Of roughly 160,000 clones listed, roughly four fifths are singletons. The sample was PBMCs. Receptors were obtained from a woman in her 50s in good health and CMV-seronegative.

The J gene is TRBJ1-2, the V gene TRBV10-3, with TRBD1 identical over 8 bases. The CDR3 has 15 amino acids. Germline V gene data show CDR1 as ENHRY and CDR2 as SYGVKD. Trimming at V came to 9 bases and at J to 2 bases, leaving 11 bases not matched to a gene. CDR3 DNA sequence: TGTGCCATTCGCTATTTGACAGGGGTAAACTATGGCTACACCTTC. It is translated as CAIRYLTGVNYGYTF.

The chain employs TRBV7-2 and TRBJ2-2, with D possibly matching TRBD2 (6 bases). CDR1 is SGHTA, CDR2 FQGNSA, per germline. The V and J ends lost 5 bases and 0 bases respectively, with 16 bases between them. The CDR3 runs to 17 residues. For the CDR3, the DNA is TGTGCCAGCAGCCAGCAGCGCGGGACCACGAACACCGGGGAGCTGTTTTTT. It translates to CASSQQRGTTNTGELFF.

The gene calls are TRBV7-9 and TRBJ2-5; 11 bases align to TRBD2. Losses at the gene ends were 10 bases for V and 5 bases for J; bases not matched to a gene: 6. The germline V gene has CDR1 SEHNR and CDR2 FQNEAQ (reference sequence). This CDR3 comprises 13 residues. The CDR3 spells CATLLAGVETQYF. In DNA, the CDR3 is TGTGCCACCCTACTAGCGGGAGTCGAGACCCAGTACTTC.

A few counts support this clone. The chain carries TRBV27 and TRBJ1-1, with D unresolved. The germline V gene has CDR1 MNHEY and CDR2 SMNVEV (reference sequence). CDR3 length equals 15 residues. V was trimmed by 3 bases and J by 0 bases, leaving 11 bases between them. DNA of the CDR3: TGTGCCAGCAGTTTTCAAACCCCTATGAACACTGAAGCTTTCTTT. Translation: CASSFQTPMNTEAFF.

The V call is TRBV4-3, the J call TRBJ2-7; 8 bases are shared with TRBD1. Germline assignment: CDR1 LGHNA and CDR2 YSLEER. V lost 2 bases and J lost 3; bases outside the gene matches: 9. The CDR3 extends over 16 amino acids. CDR3 coding DNA: TGCGCCAGCAGCCAATGGGGGACAGGACCCCTCTACGAGCAGTACTTC. It specifies CASSQWGTGPLYEQYF.

V usage is TRBV19 and J usage is TRBJ2-6; 8 bases match TRBD1. V dropped 7 bases and J dropped 0; count of bases not matched to a gene: 5. This CDR3 spans 16 amino acids. Germline-derived CDR1 and CDR2 are LNHDA and SQIVND (reference sequence). The CDR3 is CASKGQDLSGANVLTF. Here the CDR3 DNA reads TGTGCCAGTAAGGGACAGGACCTCTCTGGGGCCAACGTCCTGACTTTC.